The 20 T cell receptor beta chains listed next were all sequenced from one sample in a study of Ad26.COV2.S vaccination and SARS-CoV-2 variants. Generated by immunoSEQ multiplex PCR, the TCRdb table keeps only in-frame clones and is missing some. The repertoire holds some 180,000 clones, with roughly nine tenths as singletons. The sample here was peripheral blood, taken after recovery from COVID-19. These receptors all come from a human donor who had recovered from COVID-19.

V and J are TRBV7-2 and TRBJ2-7; 12 positions agree with TRBD2. Trimming took 1 base from V and 6 from J; bases not matched to a gene: 7. Germline assignment: CDR1 SGHTA and CDR2 FQGNSA. The CDR3 contains 16 residues. CDR3 region: CASSLVSLAGGIEQYF. CDR3 DNA sequence: TGTGCCAGCAGCTTAGTCTCTCTAGCGGGGGGGATCGAGCAGTACTTC.

This chain links TRBV6-5 with TRBJ2-7; D may be TRBD1 or TRBD2 (6 bases each). Trimming left V 2 bases short and J 5 bases short, with 10 bases between. Germline V gene sequence: CDR1 MNHEY, CDR2 SVGAGI. The CDR3 covers 13 residues. This CDR3 reads CASSYVGGHEQYF. CDR3 sequence (DNA): TGTGCCAGCAGTTACGTCGGGGGCCACGAGCAGTACTTC.

This chain connects TRBV5-5 to TRBJ2-7; possibly TRBD1 for D (5 bases). There are 16 residues in the CDR3. Trimming left V 1 base short and J 3 bases short, with 17 bases between. CDR1 is SGHKS, CDR2 YYEKEE, per germline (reference sequence). The CDR3 reads CASSLPSPGRGYEQYF. DNA for the CDR3: TGTGCCAGCAGCTTGCCTTCCCCTGGAAGGGGCTACGAGCAGTACTTC.

V and J are TRBV10-3 and TRBJ2-7, with 9 bases aligning to TRBD1. The germline V gene encodes CDR1 ENHRY and CDR2 SYGVKD. The ends lost 6 bases at V and 5 bases at J; junction bases unmatched: 8. The length of the CDR3 is 14 residues. DNA for the CDR3: TGTGCCATCAGGCCCGGACAGGGGTTTAACGAGCAGTACTTC. Protein sequence: CAIRPGQGFNEQYF.

This CDR3 is CASSLALGAYEQYF. For the CDR3, the DNA is TGTGCCAGCAGCTTAGCTTTAGGGGCCTACGAGCAGTACTTC. The gene calls are TRBV11-2 and TRBJ2-7, with a weak D call TRBD1 (5 bases). The germline CDR1 and CDR2 sequences are SGHAT and FQNNGV. The CDR3 contains 14 residues. V shed 1 base and J shed 2 bases, with 9 bases lying between them.

CDR3: CASSESPRGNTGELFF. The CDR3 nucleotides read TGTGCCAGCAGTGAATCTCCCAGGGGGAACACCGGGGAGCTGTTTTTT. The rearrangement uses TRBV25-1 and TRBJ2-2; TRBD1 is a possible D gene (6 bases). The CDR3 loop spans 16 amino acids. The V end was cut by 1 base, the J end by 1 base, with 10 bases between. The germline V gene encodes CDR1 MGHDK and CDR2 SYGVNS.

J is TRBJ1-4 and V is TRBV19; a weak D match, TRBD1 (5 bases). V lost 3 bases and J 7 bases, leaving 21 bases between the germline ends. This CDR3 region has 17 residues. Looked up from germline, CDR1 is LNHDA and CDR2 is SQIVND (reference sequence). CDR3: CASSMMSKGGGGEKLFF. The CDR3 nucleotides read TGTGCCAGTAGTATGATGTCAAAGGGCGGGGGAGGTGAAAAACTGTTTTTT.

V and J are TRBV6-5 and TRBJ1-1; a weak D match, TRBD1 (5 bases). The CDR3 loop spans 11 amino acids. Per germline, CDR1 MNHEY and CDR2 SVGAGI. V shed 9 bases and J shed 4 bases, with 9 bases lying between them. The CDR3 coding sequence is TGTGCCAGTAAAAGGGGCACTGAAGCTTTCTTT. This codes for CASKRGTEAFF.

V and J are TRBV3-1 (or the pseudogene TRBV3-2) and TRBJ1-2; possible D gene TRBD1, 5 bases. CDR1 and CDR2 from the germline V gene are LGHDT and YNNKEL (reference sequence). CDR3 length: 13 residues. The ends were cut back, 3 bases at V and 6 bases at J, with 11 bases in the middle. CDR3 DNA: TGTGCCAGCAGCCATTCAGGGATGGATGGCTACACCTTC. Amino acid sequence: CASSHSGMDGYTF.

The V call is TRBV7-3, the J call TRBJ2-1, with 7 bases matching TRBD2. Trimming took 5 bases from V and 7 from J; bases not matched to a gene: 5. Looked up from germline, CDR1 is SGHTA and CDR2 is FQGTGA. This CDR3 is 13 amino acids long. The CDR3 reads CASSPPGGNEQFF. CDR3 sequence (DNA): TGTGCCAGCAGCCCACCCGGGGGGAATGAGCAGTTCTTC.

The V gene is TRBV11-2, the J gene TRBJ2-5; TRBD1 agrees at 7 bases. Germline trimming cut 5 bases from V and 5 bases from J; bases unmatched to any gene: 11. CDR3 length: 15 amino acids. Germline assignment: CDR1 SGHAT and CDR2 FQNNGV. The CDR3 reads CASSPGTALEETQYF. The CDR3 DNA reads as TGTGCCAGCAGCCCTGGGACAGCCTTAGAGGAGACCCAGTACTTC.

The chain joins TRBV7-8 to TRBJ2-5; 8 bases line up with TRBD1. The trim removed 5 bases at V and 5 bases at J, leaving 7 bases unmatched. The V gene's germline CDR1 is SGHVS and CDR2 FQNEAQ. The CDR3 totals 14 residues. The CDR3 loop is CASSPDRVVETQYF. In nucleotides, the CDR3 is TGTGCCAGCAGCCCGGACAGGGTCGTCGAGACCCAGTACTTC.

The chain links TRBV4-1 to TRBJ2-7, with a possible D match to TRBD1 (5 bases). V was trimmed by 10 bases and J by 0 bases, leaving 13 bases between them. The germline CDR1 and CDR2 sequences are MGHRA and YSYEKL. This CDR3 is built from 13 residues. The CDR3 DNA is TGCGCCACCTCCCTGGGGCCCTCCTACGAGCAGTACTTC. This encodes CATSLGPSYEQYF.

The chain employs TRBV2 and TRBJ1-3; the D gene is possibly TRBD1 (5 bases). The germline V gene encodes CDR1 SNHLY and CDR2 FYNNEI. Trimming removed 3 bases at V and 0 bases at J, with 9 bases between. This CDR3 is 15 amino acids long. The CDR3 sequence is CASSEGVISGNTIYF. In DNA, the CDR3 is TGTGCCAGCAGTGAGGGGGTTATCTCTGGAAACACCATATATTTT.

This chain joins TRBV29-1 and TRBJ1-5; D might be TRBD1 (6 bases). The V end was cut by 4 bases, the J end by 4 bases, with 17 bases between. The CDR3 runs to 15 residues. CDR1 SQVTM and CDR2 ANQGSEA come from the germline V gene. The CDR3 reads CSVVIAGHFNQPQHF. CDR3 DNA: TGCAGCGTTGTAATCGCGGGACACTTTAATCAGCCCCAGCATTTT.

This chain uses TRBV6-4 with TRBJ1-1; 7 positions agree with TRBD1. CDR1 is MRHNA and CDR2 is SNTAGT in the germline V gene. The CDR3 has 14 amino acids. The trim removed 3 bases at V and 5 bases at J, leaving 6 bases unmatched. Written as DNA, the CDR3 is TGTGCCAGCAGTGAGGAACAGGGGAAAACTGAAGCTTTCTTT. It specifies CASSEEQGKTEAFF.

The V and J genes are TRBV9 and TRBJ2-1; D gene ambiguous. The CDR3 loop spans 14 amino acids. Germline CDR1 and CDR2: SGDLS and YYNGEE. V gave up 6 bases and J gave up 5 bases, with 15 bases separating them. The CDR3 protein is CASTYGNRNNEQFF. Here the CDR3 DNA reads TGTGCCAGCACCTATGGTAACAGAAACAATGAGCAGTTCTTC.

The rearrangement joins TRBV28 to TRBJ1-5, with D perhaps TRBD1 (5 bases). V was trimmed by 4 bases and J by 6 bases, leaving 16 bases between them. The germline gives CDR1 MDHEN, CDR2 SYDVKM. The CDR3 has 15 amino acids. The CDR3 DNA follows: TGTGCCAGCAGTTCCCGAAGGAGGGGAAGTCAGCCCCAGCATTTT. Residues: CASSSRRRGSQPQHF.

The rearrangement uses TRBV3-1 (or the pseudogene TRBV3-2) and TRBJ2-3; TRBD1 matches 9 bases. The length of the CDR3 is 15 residues. Trimming took 5 bases from V and 3 from J; bases not matched to a gene: 6. From germline, CDR1 is LGHDT and CDR2 YNNKEL (reference sequence). CDR3 loop: CASSSLQGATDTQYF. The CDR3 region has the DNA TGTGCCAGCAGCTCGTTACAGGGGGCGACAGATACGCAGTATTTT.

This chain connects TRBV2 to TRBJ2-2; 9 positions match TRBD2. The germline V gene has CDR1 SNHLY and CDR2 FYNNEI. The V segment lost 3 bases and the J segment 4 bases; nucleotides outside the gene matches: 9. This CDR3 contains 17 residues. CDR3 DNA sequence: TGTGCCAGCAGTGATGATTCTAGCGGGGCGGGCACCGGGGAGCTGTTTTTT. This sequence encodes CASSDDSSGAGTGELFF.